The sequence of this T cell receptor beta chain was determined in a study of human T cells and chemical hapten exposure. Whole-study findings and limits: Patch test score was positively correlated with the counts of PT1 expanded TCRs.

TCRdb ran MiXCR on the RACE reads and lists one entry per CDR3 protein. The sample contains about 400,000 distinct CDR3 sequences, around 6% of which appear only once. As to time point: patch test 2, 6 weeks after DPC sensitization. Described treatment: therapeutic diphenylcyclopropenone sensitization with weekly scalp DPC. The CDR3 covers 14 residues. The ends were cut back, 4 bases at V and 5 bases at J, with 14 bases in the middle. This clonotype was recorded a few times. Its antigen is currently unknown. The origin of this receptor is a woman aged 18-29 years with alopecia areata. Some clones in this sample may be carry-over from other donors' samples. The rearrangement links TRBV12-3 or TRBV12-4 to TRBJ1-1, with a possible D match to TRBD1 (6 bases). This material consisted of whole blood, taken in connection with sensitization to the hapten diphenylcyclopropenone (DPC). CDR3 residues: CASSYGGRGTEAFF. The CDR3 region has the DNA TGTGCCAGCAGTTATGGGGGAAGGGGGACTGAAGCTTTCTTT.